The rows below give T cell receptor beta chains drawn from one sample of a study of CD8 T cells in ankylosing spondylitis. TCRdb recomputed calls from the 5' RACE reads with MiXCR, one row per CDR3 protein. This repertoire shows fewer than 650,000 distinct CDR3 sequences, 9.5% to 15% found once; its top ten account for almost 7%. The sequencing input was blood, either unsorted or a sorted T cell fraction (not recorded which). The receptors originated from a male donor with ankylosing spondylitis. The CDR3 runs from the conserved cysteine through the conserved F or W. D genes are given only for firm matches. Some rows mark clone size as missing; the rest say once, few, many or name a class of expanded clone.

J	V	size	D	CDR3	DNA
TRBJ2-2	TRBV20-1	few	-	CSASENPPRREGTGELFF	TGCAGTGCTAGCGAAAACCCCCCGAGGAGAGAGGGGACCGGGGAGCTGTTTTTT
TRBJ2-7	TRBV12-3/TRBV12-4	many	-	CASSLAPYEQYF	TGTGCCAGCAGTTTGGCTCCCTACGAGCAGTACTTC
TRBJ2-1	TRBV5-1	few	TRBD1	CASSFSQGNSEQFF	TGCGCCAGCAGCTTCTCACAGGGGAATAGTGAGCAGTTCTTC
TRBJ1-4	TRBV7-2	few	TRBD1	CASSPSGTGDEKLFF	TGTGCCAGCAGCCCATCCGGGACAGGGGATGAAAAACTGTTTTTT
TRBJ1-2	TRBV9	few	-	CASSVGQRNYGYTF	TGTGCCAGCAGCGTAGGCCAACGGAACTATGGCTACACCTTC
TRBJ1-1	TRBV12-3/TRBV12-4	few	-	CASNQRGTEAFF	TGTGCCAGCAATCAACGGGGCACTGAAGCTTTCTTT
TRBJ2-2	TRBV5-1	-	-	CASSLLGRSTGELFF	TGCGCCAGCAGCTTGTTAGGCAGGAGCACCGGGGAGCTGTTTTTT
TRBJ2-1	TRBV7-9	many	-	CASSKAYYSSYNEQFF	TGTGCCAGCAGCAAAGCTTACTACAGCTCCTACAATGAGCAGTTCTTC
TRBJ2-5	TRBV7-6	many	-	CASSSWDFHQETQYF	TGTGCCAGCAGCTCCTGGGACTTTCACCAAGAGACCCAGTACTTC
TRBJ2-3	TRBV5-1	many	-	CASSTGPRFSMDTQYF	TGCGCCAGCAGTACAGGTCCGCGCTTCTCCATGGATACGCAGTATTTT
TRBJ2-5	TRBV5-1	few	TRBD2	CASILLAGYQETQYF	TGCGCCAGCATCTTACTAGCGGGGTACCAAGAGACCCAGTACTTC
TRBJ2-5	TRBV18	-	TRBD1	CASSLGTAEETQYF	TGTGCCAGCTCACTAGGGACAGCCGAAGAGACCCAGTACTTC
TRBJ1-1	TRBV4-1	few	-	CVSRTEAFF	TGCGTTAGCCGCACTGAAGCTTTCTTT
TRBJ2-2	TRBV6-1	many	-	CASSPGHAGNTGELFF	TGTGCCAGCAGTCCAGGACACGCTGGGAACACCGGGGAGCTGTTTTTT
TRBJ2-1	TRBV5-1	few	-	CASSLGRGAVNNEQFF	TGCGCCAGCAGCTTGGGTCGGGGAGCGGTAAACAATGAGCAGTTCTTC
TRBJ1-2	TRBV5-1	-	-	CASSLDSTMAGNF	TGCGCCAGCAGCTTGGACAGTACTATGGCGGGGAACTTC
TRBJ2-3	TRBV21-1	-	-	CASSSSPSGSGTDTQYF	TGTGCCAGCAGCAGCAGTCCTAGCGGGAGCGGGACAGATACGCAGTATTTT
TRBJ2-2	TRBV7-8	-	-	CASSFKNTGELFF	TGTGCCAGCAGCTTCAAGAACACCGGGGAGCTGTTTTTT
TRBJ2-1	TRBV6-6	many	-	CASSGTGNEQFF	TGTGCCAGCAGTGGGACTGGTAATGAGCAGTTCTTC
TRBJ2-1	TRBV5-1	-	-	CASSLGQAESQFF	TGCGCCAGCAGCTTGGGACAGGCCGAATCGCAGTTCTTC
TRBJ1-1	TRBV2	-	-	CASSSRVEAFF	TGTGCCAGCAGTAGCAGAGTCGAAGCTTTCTTT
TRBJ2-4	TRBV20-1	few	TRBD2	CSARLADAKNIQYF	TGCAGTGCCCGACTAGCGGACGCCAAAAACATTCAGTACTTC
TRBJ2-1	TRBV3-1	-	TRBD1	CASSQPRDRGNEQFF	TGTGCCAGCAGCCAACCCCGGGACAGGGGTAATGAGCAGTTCTTC